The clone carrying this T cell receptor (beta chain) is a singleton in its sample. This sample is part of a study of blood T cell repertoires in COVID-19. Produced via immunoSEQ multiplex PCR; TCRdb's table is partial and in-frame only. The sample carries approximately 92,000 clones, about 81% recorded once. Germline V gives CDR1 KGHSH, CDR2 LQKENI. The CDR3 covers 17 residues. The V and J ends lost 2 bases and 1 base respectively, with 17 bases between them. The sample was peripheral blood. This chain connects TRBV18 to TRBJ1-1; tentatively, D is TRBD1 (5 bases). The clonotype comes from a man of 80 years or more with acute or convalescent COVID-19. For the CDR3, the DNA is TGTGCCAGCTCACCATCGCTCCAACAGGCGACGAACACTGAAGCTTTCTTT. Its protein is CASSPSLQQATNTEAFF.